These 14 T cell receptor beta chains share one sample of origin, sequenced in a study of blood T cell repertoires in COVID-19. Generated by immunoSEQ multiplex PCR, the TCRdb table keeps only in-frame clones and is missing some. The data hold roughly 92,000 clones, with about nine tenths observed a single time. The sequenced material came from peripheral blood. These receptors all stem from a woman of 80 years or more with acute or convalescent COVID-19.

Worth noting for this clone: This same CDR3 is encoded by further DNA sequences in the sample. The gene calls are TRBV6-5 and TRBJ2-5; TRBD2 agrees at 10 bases. The CDR3 length is 16 residues. Per germline, CDR1 MNHEY and CDR2 SVGAGI. The ends lost 0 bases at V and 4 bases at J; junction bases unmatched: 5. As DNA, the CDR3 is TGTGCCAGCAGTTACTCGTTGCTAGCGGGAGTAGAGACCCAGTACTTC. It specifies CASSYSLLAGVETQYF.

The V and J genes are TRBV13 and TRBJ2-5; TRBD2 is a possible D gene (5 bases). The ends were cut back, 8 bases at V and 7 bases at J, with 17 bases in the middle. CDR1 PRHDT and CDR2 FYEKMQ come from the germline V gene (reference sequence). The length of the CDR3 is 13 residues. CDR3 loop: CASERLGARTQYF. As DNA, the CDR3 is TGTGCCAGCGAGCGACTGGGAGCGCGGACCCAGTACTTC.

This sequence joins TRBV5-4 and TRBJ2-5, with a possible D match to TRBD1 (6 bases). Trimming removed 3 bases at V and 4 bases at J, with 19 bases between. CDR3 length: 16 residues. Germline CDR1 reads SGHNT; CDR2 reads YYREEE (reference sequence). The CDR3 DNA is TGTGCCAGCAGCTCATTGGGGTTGGCAGGGGCAGAGACCCAGTACTTC. This sequence encodes CASSSLGLAGAETQYF.

This clone was detected a few times. The chain uses TRBV19 and TRBJ2-6, with 11 bases lining up with TRBD1. The CDR3 runs to 14 residues. J gave up 13 bases and V 5 bases, and 7 bases lay outside the gene matches. Germline V gene sequence: CDR1 LNHDA, CDR2 SQIVND (reference sequence). The CDR3 here is CASSGTGGPRVLTF. CDR3 sequence (DNA): TGTGCCAGTAGTGGGACAGGGGGTCCTAGAGTCCTGACTTTC. The whole variable domain, filled in from reference TRBV19 and TRBJ2-6, reads DGGITQSPKYLFRKEGQNVTLSCEQNLNHDAMYWYRQDPGQGLRLIYYSQIVNDFQKGDIAEGYSVSREKKESFPLTVTSAQKNPTAFYLCASSGTGGPRVLTFGAGSRLTVL.

The rearrangement joins TRBV10-3 to TRBJ1-6; 7 positions agree with TRBD1. Germline loops: CDR1 ENHRY, CDR2 SYGVKD. The CDR3 has 16 residues. V gave up 6 bases and J gave up 5 bases; unmatched junction bases: 10. The CDR3 loop reads CAIRDKRGQHNSPLHF. Written as DNA, the CDR3 is TGTGCCATCAGAGACAAAAGGGGACAGCATAATTCACCCCTCCACTTT.

The chain links TRBV5-5 to TRBJ1-1; 8 nucleotides line up with TRBD1. The CDR3 is 15 residues long. Unmatched junction bases numbered 5, after V lost 0 bases and J lost 4 bases. The germline gives CDR1 SGHKS, CDR2 YYEKEE (reference sequence). This CDR3 is CASSLARGQSTEAFF. The CDR3 bases are TGTGCCAGCAGCTTGGCCAGGGGGCAAAGCACTGAAGCTTTCTTT.

The chain is built from TRBV24-1 and TRBJ2-1, with 11 bases lining up with TRBD2. With 3 bases clipped from V and 6 bases from J, the junction kept 6 bases outside the gene matches. Germline CDR1 KGHDR, CDR2 SFDVKD. This CDR3 spans 16 amino acids. The CDR3 nucleotides are TGTGCCACCAGTGATGTAGCGGGAGGGCCTATCAATGAGCAGTTCTTC. Protein product: CATSDVAGGPINEQFF.

The V call is TRBV18, the J call TRBJ1-2, with D possibly TRBD1 on 5 matching bases. Germline-derived CDR1 and CDR2 are KGHSH and LQKENI. This CDR3 has 14 amino acids. V was trimmed by 2 bases and J by 8 bases, leaving 15 bases between them. The CDR3, as DNA: TGTGCCAGCTCACCAAAGGACGGACAATTGGGCTACACCTTC. Translation gives CASSPKDGQLGYTF.

The gene calls are TRBV7-3 and TRBJ2-2; no reliable D call. V dropped 3 bases and J dropped 4 bases, with 6 bases sitting between them. The CDR3 has 13 residues. Germline V gene lookup returns CDR1 SGHTA and CDR2 FQGTGA. The CDR3 DNA sequence: TGTGCCAGCAGCTTCCTTTCCACCGGGGAGCTGTTTTTT. It translates to CASSFLSTGELFF.

CDR3 DNA: TGTGCCAGCTGTCCGGGACTCCGACAAGAGACCCAGTACTTC. It yields the protein CASCPGLRQETQYF. J is TRBJ2-5 and V is TRBV5-5; TRBD2 is a possible D gene (6 bases). The CDR3 totals 14 residues. With 7 bases removed from V and 2 bases from J, the gap between germline ends came to 15 bases. Germline lookup yields CDR1 SGHKS and CDR2 YYEKEE (reference sequence).

The genes are TRBV5-6 and TRBJ2-7; 14 bases line up with TRBD2. The germline CDR1 and CDR2 sequences are SGHDT and YYEEEE. The ends lost 4 bases at V and 4 bases at J; junction bases unmatched: 7. This CDR3 spans 16 amino acids. CDR3 DNA sequence: TGTGCCAGCAGCCGGAGACTAGCGGGGGGGATATACGAGCAGTACTTC. Translated: CASSRRLAGGIYEQYF. Complete variable domain (other parts from reference TRBV5-6 and TRBJ2-7): DAGVTQSPTHLIKTRGQQVTLRCSPKSGHDTVSWYQQALGQGPQFIFQYYEEEERQRGNFPDRFSGHQFPNYSSELNVNALLLGDSALYLCASSRRLAGGIYEQYFGPGTRLTVT.

The gene calls are TRBV15 and TRBJ1-6; no clear D. CDR1 and CDR2 from the germline V gene are LNHNV and YYDKDF (reference sequence). Trimming cost V 0 bases and J 9 bases, with 12 bases left between them. The CDR3 consists of 15 residues. CDR3 amino acids: CATSRDGFGGSPLHF. The CDR3 DNA reads TGTGCCACCAGCAGAGATGGGTTCGGAGGTTCACCCCTCCACTTT.

This chain uses TRBV6-1 with TRBJ1-2; 10 bases map to TRBD1. The CDR3 is made up of 14 amino acids. Germline CDR1 MNHNS, CDR2 SASEGT. V was clipped by 3 bases and J by 4 bases; unmatched bases: 2. The CDR3 sequence is CASSEGQGIYGYTF. The DNA of the CDR3 is TGTGCCAGCAGTGAGGGACAGGGGATCTATGGCTACACCTTC.

This clone was recorded a few times. The CDR3 here is CASSLPPSAGDNYEQYF. The DNA for the CDR3 is TGTGCCAGCAGCTTACCCCCATCTGCGGGAGATAACTACGAGCAGTACTTC. The chain couples TRBV7-2 to TRBJ2-7; 7 nucleotides line up with TRBD2. This CDR3 region has 17 residues. The V gene end was trimmed by 2 bases and the J gene end by 3 bases; junction bases not matched to a gene: 13. The germline CDR1 and CDR2 sequences are SGHTA and FQGNSA.